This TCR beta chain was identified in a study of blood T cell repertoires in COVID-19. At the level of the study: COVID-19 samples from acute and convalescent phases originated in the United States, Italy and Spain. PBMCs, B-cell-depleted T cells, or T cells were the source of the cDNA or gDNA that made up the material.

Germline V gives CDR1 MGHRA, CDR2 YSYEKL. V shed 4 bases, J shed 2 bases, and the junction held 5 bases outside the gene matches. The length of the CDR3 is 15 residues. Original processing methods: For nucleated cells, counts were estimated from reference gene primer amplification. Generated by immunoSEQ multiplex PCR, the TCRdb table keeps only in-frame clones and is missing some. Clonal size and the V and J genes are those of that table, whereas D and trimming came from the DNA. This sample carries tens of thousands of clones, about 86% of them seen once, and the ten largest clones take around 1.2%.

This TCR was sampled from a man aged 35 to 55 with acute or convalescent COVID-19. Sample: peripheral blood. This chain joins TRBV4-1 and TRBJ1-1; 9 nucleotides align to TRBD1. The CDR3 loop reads CASSRRGQGNTEAFF. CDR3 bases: TGCGCCAGCAGCCGACGGGGACAGGGAAACACTGAAGCTTTCTTT.